These 17 T cell receptor beta chains were all obtained from the same sample, sequenced in a study of OX40 agonist ivuxolimab in advanced cancers. This table comes from immunoSEQ multiplex PCR, and its TCRdb copy is limited to in-frame clones, with some not included. The data hold some 99,000 clones, with 94% observed a single time. Material: CD4+ or CD8+ T cells sorted from blood, obtained in a trial of the OX40 agonist ivuxolimab. These receptor sequences come from an adult with an advanced solid tumor such as melanoma, head and neck, liver or kidney cancer.

The V call is TRBV28, the J call TRBJ1-1; D is unclear. This CDR3 comprises 14 residues. The V end lost 5 bases, the J end lost 0 bases, and 10 bases lay between the germline ends. Germline CDR1 is MDHEN and CDR2 is SYDVKM. This chain's CDR3 is CASSPGPMNTEAFF. Here the CDR3 DNA reads TGTGCCAGCAGTCCTGGGCCCATGAACACTGAAGCTTTCTTT.

The gene calls are TRBV7-2 and TRBJ2-7; 8 positions agree with TRBD1. CDR1 and CDR2 (germline): SGHTA, FQGNSA. V lost 5 bases, J lost 2 bases, and 11 bases stayed unmatched. This CDR3 spans 16 amino acids. The CDR3 DNA sequence: TGTGCCAGCAGCCCCACCCCCACACAGGGGGCCTACGAGCAGTACTTC. Translating gives CASSPTPTQGAYEQYF.

The chain couples TRBV13 to TRBJ2-5; D may match TRBD1 or TRBD2 (5 bases each). CDR3 length: 13 amino acids. The germline gives CDR1 PRHDT, CDR2 FYEKMQ (reference sequence). Trimming cost V 6 bases and J 5 bases, with 13 bases left between them. This CDR3 reads CASSRGSVETQYF. For the CDR3, the DNA is TGTGCCAGCAGTCGGGGCTCCGTGGAGACCCAGTACTTC.

CDR3 sequence: CASSLSGNRGPYGYTF. The CDR3 DNA reads as TGTGCCAGCAGTTTATCGGGAAACAGGGGGCCCTATGGCTACACCTTC. This sequence joins TRBV27 and TRBJ1-2; the match to TRBD1 covers 9 bases. Per germline, CDR1 MNHEY and CDR2 SMNVEV (reference sequence). Germline trimming cut 0 bases from V and 4 bases from J; bases unmatched to any gene: 6. The CDR3 spans 16 residues.

The genes are TRBV7-6 and TRBJ2-3; D is ambiguous. Trimming stripped 0 bases from V and 4 bases from J, with 8 bases between. CDR3 length equals 14 residues. Germline V gives CDR1 SGHVS, CDR2 FNYEAQ. CDR3 sequence (DNA): TGTGCCAGCAGCTTAGCTATGTCTTCAGATACGCAGTATTTT. Translated, it gives CASSLAMSSDTQYF. The full variable domain, in which reference TRBV7-6 and TRBJ2-3 provide the parts outside the CDR3, is GAGVSQSPRYKVTKRGQDVALRCDPISGHVSLYWYRQALGQGPEFLTYFNYEAQQDKSGLPNDRFSAERPEGSISTLTIQRTEQRDSAMYRCASSLAMSSDTQYFGPGTRLTVL.

V gene TRBV19 combines with J gene TRBJ2-6; 8 bases map to TRBD1. The CDR3 runs 17 residues. CDR1 and CDR2 from the germline V gene are LNHDA and SQIVND (reference sequence). Trimming at V came to 6 bases and at J to 4 bases, leaving 11 bases not matched to a gene. The CDR3 DNA sequence: TGTGCCAGTAGGAAGGACAGGGTGGGCGCGGGGGCCAACGTCCTGACTTTC. Its translation: CASRKDRVGAGANVLTF.

The CDR3 region is CASSQEGIPAQETQYF. CDR3 nucleotides: TGCGCCAGCAGCCAAGAAGGGATCCCAGCCCAAGAGACCCAGTACTTC. This chain uses TRBV4-1 with TRBJ2-5; D is unresolved. The CDR3 length is 16 residues. From germline, CDR1 is MGHRA and CDR2 YSYEKL. Trimming removed 0 bases from V and 1 base from J, with 12 bases in between.

V is TRBV4-3 and J is TRBJ1-2; the match to TRBD1 covers 8 bases. The CDR3 totals 15 residues. Germline CDR1 and CDR2: LGHNA and YSLEER. Trimming at V came to 1 base and at J to 5 bases, leaving 6 bases not matched to a gene. The DNA of the CDR3 is TGCGCCAGCAGCCAAGGTCGGACAGGGCCATATGGCTACACCTTC. Protein sequence: CASSQGRTGPYGYTF.

The V and J genes are TRBV6-5 and TRBJ1-1, with D tentatively TRBD1 (5 bases). Germline values: CDR1 MNHEY, CDR2 SVGAGI. Trimming shortened V by 2 bases and J by 8 bases, and 15 bases separated the two germline ends. This CDR3 comprises 14 residues. The CDR3 protein is CASSYQGREREAFF. The CDR3 DNA follows: TGTGCCAGCAGTTACCAGGGCAGGGAGAGGGAAGCTTTCTTT.

V is TRBV7-6 and J is TRBJ2-1; D is unclear. Per germline, CDR1 SGHVS and CDR2 FNYEAQ. The CDR3 spans 15 residues. The V end lost 4 bases, the J end lost 0 bases, and 10 bases lay between the germline ends. CDR3 nucleotides: TGTGCCAGCAGCTCTGGCCATGGCTCCTACAATGAGCAGTTCTTC. This encodes CASSSGHGSYNEQFF.

This sequence joins TRBV5-6 and TRBJ2-3; D uncertain. The V and J ends lost 0 bases and 6 bases respectively, with 2 bases between them. The CDR3 is 11 residues long. CDR1 and CDR2 (germline): SGHDT, YYEEEE. CDR3: CASSLVDTQYF. Written as DNA, the CDR3 is TGTGCCAGCAGCTTGGTCGATACGCAGTATTTT.

The chain couples TRBV19 to TRBJ2-6; D unclear. Trimming stripped 1 base from V and 5 bases from J, with 9 bases between. The CDR3 has 15 residues. Germline V lookup: CDR1 LNHDA, CDR2 SQIVND (reference sequence). The CDR3, as DNA: TGTGCCAGTAGTATAGGTCCCCGTTGGGCCAACGTCCTGACTTTC. Its translation is CASSIGPRWANVLTF.

The V call is TRBV25-1, the J call TRBJ2-7; TRBD1 is a possible D gene (6 bases). This CDR3 region has 13 residues. V lost 4 bases and J lost 7, with 14 bases in between. Germline values: CDR1 MGHDK, CDR2 SYGVNS. Written as DNA, the CDR3 is TGTGCCAGCAGTGTTACAGGGACGAGGGAGCAGTACTTC. This translates into CASSVTGTREQYF.

The V and J genes are TRBV4-3 and TRBJ2-1; D perhaps matches TRBD2 (5 bases). From germline, CDR1 is LGHNA and CDR2 YSLEER. The CDR3 is made up of 15 amino acids. The germline V and J ends were trimmed by 0 bases and 2 bases, with 8 bases remaining between them. The CDR3 sequence: CASSQDSVPYNEQFF. The CDR3 DNA sequence: TGCGCCAGCAGCCAAGATAGCGTACCCTACAATGAGCAGTTCTTC.

This rearrangement joins TRBV28 to TRBJ1-4, with TRBD1 matching over 11 bases. The germline gives CDR1 MDHEN, CDR2 SYDVKM. The CDR3 extends over 15 amino acids. The V segment lost 6 bases and the J segment 6 bases; nucleotides outside the gene matches: 6. The CDR3 protein is CASRTPGQGDEKLFF. CDR3 in DNA: TGTGCCAGCAGAACCCCGGGACAGGGGGATGAAAAACTGTTTTTT.

The chain recombines TRBV19 with TRBJ1-2; no firm D call. Per the germline V gene, CDR1 is LNHDA and CDR2 is SQIVND (reference sequence). V was trimmed by 7 bases and J by 7 bases, leaving 25 bases between them. The length of the CDR3 is 16 residues. The CDR3 DNA is TGTGCCAGTATGGAGAGTCTGGACCTGGTTTTAGGTGGCTACACCTTC. Translating gives CASMESLDLVLGGYTF.

The V gene is TRBV10-2, the J gene TRBJ2-3; 8 positions match TRBD2. This CDR3 contains 13 residues. With V trimmed by 8 bases and J by 6 bases, 7 bases remained unmatched. Germline V gene data show CDR1 as WSHSY and CDR2 as SAAADI. This CDR3 reads CASLLGGGDTQYF. The CDR3 nucleotides read TGCGCCAGCCTATTAGGCGGGGGGGATACGCAGTATTTT.